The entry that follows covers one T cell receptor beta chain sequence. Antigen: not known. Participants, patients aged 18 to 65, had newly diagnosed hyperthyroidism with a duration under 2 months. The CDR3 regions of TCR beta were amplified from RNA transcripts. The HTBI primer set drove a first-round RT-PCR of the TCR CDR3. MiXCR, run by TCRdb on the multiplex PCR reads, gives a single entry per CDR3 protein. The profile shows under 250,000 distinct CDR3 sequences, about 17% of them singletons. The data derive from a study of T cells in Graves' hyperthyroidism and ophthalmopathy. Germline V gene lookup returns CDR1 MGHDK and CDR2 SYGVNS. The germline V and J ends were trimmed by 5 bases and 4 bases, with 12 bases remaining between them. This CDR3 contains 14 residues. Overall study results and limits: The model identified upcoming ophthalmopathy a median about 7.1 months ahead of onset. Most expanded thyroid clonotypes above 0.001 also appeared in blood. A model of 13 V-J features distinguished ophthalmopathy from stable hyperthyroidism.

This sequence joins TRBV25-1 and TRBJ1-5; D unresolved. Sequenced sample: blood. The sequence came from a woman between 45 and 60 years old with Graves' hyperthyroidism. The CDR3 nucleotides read TGTGCCAGCAGTCCATACTGGGAAAATCAGCCCCAGCATTTT. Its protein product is CASSPYWENQPQHF.